Here is one T cell receptor beta chain with its context. The antigen is undetermined. Autoimmune disease history or systemic immunosuppression disqualified patients. The sample originates from a study of OX40 agonist ivuxolimab in advanced cancers. About the research overall: Prior therapy, whether anti-PD-1, anti-PD-L1 or anti-CTLA-4, was allowed, and roughly 44% had some. Study results and limitations: The CD4+ and CD8+ T cells in the blood had expanded clonally by week 6 at 0.1 to 3.0 mg/kg.

Using immunoSEQ multiplex PCR, the repertoire was profiled, and TCRdb retains in-frame clones only, with some absent. The data hold about 72,000 clones, with about 87% observed a single time. CDR1 and CDR2 (germline): SEHNR, FQNEAQ (reference sequence). The CDR3 runs to 13 residues. Trimming removed 0 bases from V and 8 bases from J, with 9 bases in between. This material consisted of CD4+ or CD8+ T cells sorted from blood, taken in a trial of the OX40 agonist ivuxolimab. The origin of this receptor is an adult with an advanced solid tumor such as melanoma, head and neck, liver or kidney cancer. The chain joins TRBV7-9 to TRBJ2-3; D is ambiguous. The CDR3 sequence: CASSLAGSFTQYF. The CDR3 DNA sequence: TGTGCCAGCAGCTTAGCGGGAAGTTTTACGCAGTATTTT.